The 9 T cell receptor beta chains listed next were all sequenced from one sample in a study of blood T cell repertoires in COVID-19. Some clones are missing from TCRdb's copy, which holds only in-frame ones; the method was immunoSEQ multiplex PCR. The sample has tens of thousands of clones, about 85% seen once. Specimen: peripheral blood. The receptors shown here come from a human donor in a cohort sampled during active COVID-19.

Turning to this clone: In the same sample, other DNA sequences code for this CDR3. The chain carries TRBV10-3 and TRBJ1-1, with a possible D match to TRBD1 (5 bases). V lost 0 bases to trimming and J lost 5 bases, with 10 bases between them. Germline loops: CDR1 ENHRY, CDR2 SYGVKD. CDR3 length equals 14 residues. The DNA of the CDR3 is TGTGCCATCAGTGAGTCTACAGGACGGACTGAAGCTTTCTTT. Protein sequence: CAISESTGRTEAFF.

This chain uses TRBV28 with TRBJ1-2, with D hard to call. This CDR3 spans 12 amino acids. The V gene lost 4 bases and the J gene lost 8 bases, with 11 bases spanning the gap. Germline lookup yields CDR1 MDHEN and CDR2 SYDVKM. CDR3 coding DNA: TGTGCCAGCAGTTCTCTTTTGGAGGGCTACACCTTC. Its protein is CASSSLLEGYTF.

The genes are TRBV9 and TRBJ2-7; 8 positions match TRBD1. Germline V gives CDR1 SGDLS, CDR2 YYNGEE. V lost 4 bases, J lost 0 bases, and 0 bases stayed unmatched. This CDR3 contains 13 residues. The CDR3 loop reads CASSQGASYEQYF. In nucleotides, the CDR3 is TGTGCCAGCAGCCAGGGGGCCTCCTACGAGCAGTACTTC.

This rearrangement joins TRBV7-9 to TRBJ1-3, with no clear D. The CDR3 runs to 16 residues. With 6 bases removed from V and 2 bases from J, the gap between germline ends came to 17 bases. CDR1 and CDR2 from the germline V gene are SEHNR and FQNEAQ (reference sequence). The CDR3 bases are TGTGCCAGCAGGGGTGACGGAACTATCCCTGGAAACACCATATATTTT. Its protein product is CASRGDGTIPGNTIYF.

The J gene is TRBJ2-7, the V gene TRBV5-6; 7 nucleotides line up with TRBD1. V lost 3 bases, J lost 2 bases, and 5 bases stayed unmatched. Germline-derived CDR1 and CDR2 are SGHDT and YYEEEE. CDR3 size: 14 residues. CDR3 amino acids: CASSSGQAAYEQYF. In DNA, the CDR3 is TGTGCCAGCAGCTCAGGACAGGCCGCCTACGAGCAGTACTTC. The whole variable domain, filled in from reference TRBV5-6 and TRBJ2-7, reads DAGVTQSPTHLIKTRGQQVTLRCSPKSGHDTVSWYQQALGQGPQFIFQYYEEEERQRGNFPDRFSGHQFPNYSSELNVNALLLGDSALYLCASSSGQAAYEQYFGPGTRLTVT.

V usage is TRBV13 and J usage is TRBJ1-2; D call uncertain. Germline CDR1 is PRHDT and CDR2 is FYEKMQ (reference sequence). V gave up 2 bases and J gave up 4 bases, with 14 bases separating them. This CDR3 has 15 residues. In DNA, the CDR3 is TGTGCCAGCAGCTTAATCGGGAGTTTGAGCTATGGCTACACCTTC. This encodes CASSLIGSLSYGYTF.

By share, this clone ranks as medium-sized. The V gene is TRBV28, the J gene TRBJ1-6, with a tentative D call TRBD1 (6 bases). The germline V gene encodes CDR1 MDHEN and CDR2 SYDVKM. The CDR3 contains 13 residues. The V end was cut by 4 bases, the J end by 7 bases, with 8 bases between. For the CDR3, the DNA is TGTGCCAGCAGTTGGACAGACAATTCACCCCTCCACTTT. Translated, it gives CASSWTDNSPLHF.

This clone occurred a few times. V is TRBV12-3 or TRBV12-4 and J is TRBJ1-4, with 7 positions matching TRBD1. The CDR3 runs 12 residues. Trimming took 4 bases from V and 7 from J; bases not matched to a gene: 0. The CDR3 nucleotides read TGTGCCAGCAGTTCAGGGGGTGAAAAACTGTTTTTT. Protein sequence: CASSSGGEKLFF.

The J gene is TRBJ2-6, the V gene TRBV28; 8 bases are a match to TRBD1. Trimming at V came to 6 bases and at J to 2 bases, leaving 9 bases not matched to a gene. The CDR3 runs to 17 residues. Germline V gene lookup returns CDR1 MDHEN and CDR2 SYDVKM. This CDR3 is CASSTSTGAPGANVLTF. The CDR3 nucleotides read TGTGCCAGCAGCACGTCGACAGGGGCGCCTGGGGCCAACGTCCTGACTTTC.